This TCR beta chain derives from a study of blood T cell repertoires in COVID-19. Study-wide background: The United States, Italy and Spain were the sources of the acute and convalescent COVID-19 samples. Sources were T cells, B-cell-depleted T cells, or PBMCs; the material itself was cDNA or gDNA.

As processed by the authors: Scientists estimated how many nucleated cells there were by amplifying reference gene primers. This table comes from immunoSEQ multiplex PCR, and its TCRdb copy is limited to in-frame clones, with some not included. V and J calls and clone size are given by that table; D and trimming were obtained from the DNA. The sample contains roughly 82,000 clones, 90% of which appear only once. The CDR3 is 12 residues long. Germline V gene data show CDR1 as WSHSY and CDR2 as SAAADI. Germline trimming cut 6 bases from V and 6 bases from J; bases unmatched to any gene: 3. This TCR derives from a woman in her forties or fifties in a cohort sampled during active COVID-19. The specimen sequenced was peripheral blood. The chain joins TRBV10-2 to TRBJ1-2; the match to TRBD1 covers 8 bases. The DNA of the CDR3 is TGCGCCAGCAGACAGGGGGAGGATGGCTACACCTTC. Protein product: CASRQGEDGYTF.